The sequence of this T cell receptor beta chain was determined in a study of Graves' ophthalmopathy and Graves' hyperthyroidism. The CDR3 consists of 18 residues. Germline V gene lookup returns CDR1 MNHEY and CDR2 SVGEGT. J lost 1 base, V lost 2 bases, and 2 bases had no gene match. This clonotype turned up a few times. Using RNA transcripts, the TCR beta CDR3 regions were amplified. HTBI primers were employed in first-round RT-PCR, then a second-round multiplex PCR followed. TCRdb recomputed calls from the multiplex PCR reads with MiXCR, one row per CDR3 protein. Found here are about 620,000 distinct CDR3 sequences, roughly 20% of them singletons; the top ten hold around 7%.

This receptor was taken from a woman between 18 and 29 years old with stable Graves' hyperthyroidism. Some clones in this sample may be carry-over from other donors' samples. Sample: peripheral blood. The chain joins TRBV6-2 or TRBV6-3 to TRBJ2-2, with 15 positions matching TRBD2. This CDR3 reads CASSYGGLAGGNTGELFF. The CDR3 DNA reads as TGTGCCAGCAGTTACGGGGGACTAGCGGGAGGGAACACCGGGGAGCTGTTTTTT.